The 18 T cell receptor beta chains below were found in one sample sequenced in a study of tumor-infiltrating lymphocytes in localized non-small cell lung cancer. Generated by immunoSEQ multiplex PCR, the TCRdb table keeps only in-frame clones and is missing some. The data contain 9,200 or so clones, 70% to 85% of them singletons. Material for sequencing was uninvolved lung tissue not adjacent to the tumor. These receptors all come from a human donor with non-small cell lung cancer.

The chain links TRBV30 to TRBJ1-1; D is perhaps TRBD1 (6 bases). The V gene lost 5 bases and the J gene lost 0 bases, with 10 bases spanning the gap. Germline CDR1 reads GTSNPN; CDR2 reads SVGIG (reference sequence). The CDR3 loop spans 13 amino acids. The DNA for the CDR3 is TGTGCCTGGCGACAGGCTTTGAACACTGAAGCTTTCTTT. Its protein product is CAWRQALNTEAFF. Combining the CDR3 with reference TRBV30 and TRBJ1-1 gives the whole variable domain SQTIHQWPATLVQPVGSPLSLECTVEGTSNPNLYWYRQAAGRGLQLLFYSVGIGQISSEVPQNLSASRPQDRQFILSSKKLLLSDSGFYLCAWRQALNTEAFFGQGTRLTVV.

This sequence joins TRBV11-2 and TRBJ1-1; 7 nucleotides align to TRBD1. V was pared by 2 bases and J by 7 bases, with 7 bases of the junction left unmatched. The CDR3 is 14 residues long. CDR1 is SGHAT and CDR2 is FQNNGV in the germline V gene. CDR3 sequence reads: CASSLRGGGVEAFF. The CDR3, as DNA: TGTGCCAGCAGCTTAAGGGGAGGGGGCGTTGAAGCTTTCTTT.

J is TRBJ2-7 and V is TRBV28; 7 nucleotides match TRBD1. The CDR3 totals 12 residues. Germline loops: CDR1 MDHEN, CDR2 SYDVKM. Trimming cost V 3 bases and J 4 bases; bases outside gene matches: 0. DNA of the CDR3: TGTGCCAGCAGTTTGGGACAGTACGAGCAGTACTTC. Protein product: CASSLGQYEQYF.

The chain has TRBV2 and TRBJ2-1; D is possibly TRBD2 (5 bases). Trimming shortened V by 6 bases and J by 11 bases, and 17 bases separated the two germline ends. CDR3 length: 13 residues. Germline values: CDR1 SNHLY, CDR2 FYNNEI. CDR3 sequence reads: CASSGSGRNQQFF. The CDR3 nucleotides are TGTGCCAGCAGCGGCTCGGGGAGAAACCAGCAGTTCTTC.

V and J are TRBV2 and TRBJ2-1; D is undetermined. Trimming left V 0 bases short and J 0 bases short, with 9 bases between. The CDR3 loop spans 16 amino acids. CDR1 is SNHLY, CDR2 FYNNEI, per germline. CDR3 DNA: TGTGCCAGCAGTGAAGCCGGAGTGGCCTCCTACAATGAGCAGTTCTTC. This encodes CASSEAGVASYNEQFF.

The CDR3 nucleotides read TGTGCCAGCAGGGGAGCCGGACCACTTAACAATGAGCAGTTCTTC. It encodes CASRGAGPLNNEQFF. The chain carries TRBV11-2 and TRBJ2-1; tentatively, D is TRBD2 (5 bases). The germline V and J ends were trimmed by 6 bases and 5 bases, with 17 bases remaining between them. Germline V gene data show CDR1 as SGHAT and CDR2 as FQNNGV. The CDR3 is 15 amino acids.

The chain has TRBV6-5 and TRBJ2-5, with 9 bases aligning to TRBD1. Trimming took 5 bases from V and 5 from J; bases not matched to a gene: 9. The CDR3 sequence is 15 residues long. Germline assignment: CDR1 MNHEY and CDR2 SVGAGI. CDR3 region: CASSPGTGGWETQYF. CDR3 DNA: TGTGCCAGCAGTCCCGGCACAGGGGGCTGGGAGACCCAGTACTTC.

The chain couples TRBV18 to TRBJ2-2; no definite D call. This CDR3 region has 14 residues. V lost 0 bases to trimming and J lost 6 bases, with 8 bases between them. The V gene's germline CDR1 is KGHSH and CDR2 LQKENI. The CDR3 region is CASSPPSTPGELFF. The CDR3 DNA reads TGTGCCAGCTCACCACCATCAACTCCCGGGGAGCTGTTTTTT.

V gene TRBV7-2 combines with J gene TRBJ1-1; D is uncertain. Trimming removed 2 bases from V and 3 bases from J, with 13 bases in between. Looked up from germline, CDR1 is SGHTA and CDR2 is FQGNSA. The length of the CDR3 is 15 residues. The CDR3 nucleotides read TGTGCCAGCAGCTTAATAGTCCTCGGGGACACTGAAGCTTTCTTT. Protein product: CASSLIVLGDTEAFF.

The chain's CDR3 is CASLDPSNQPQHF. CDR3 coding DNA: TGTGCCAGCTTAGACCCAAGCAATCAGCCCCAGCATTTT. This chain uses TRBV28 with TRBJ1-5; D not resolved. Germline assignment: CDR1 MDHEN and CDR2 SYDVKM. The CDR3 has 13 amino acids. V was pared by 8 bases and J by 1 base, with 9 bases between.

The chain carries TRBV6-5 and TRBJ1-2; D remains ambiguous. The V and J ends lost 2 bases and 4 bases respectively, with 14 bases between them. Germline V gene sequence: CDR1 MNHEY, CDR2 SVGAGI. There are 15 residues in the CDR3. CDR3 nucleotides: TGTGCCAGCAGTTACCAAGAACCCCGGATCTATGGCTACACCTTC. It specifies CASSYQEPRIYGYTF.

This clone has just one count. The chain joins TRBV28 to TRBJ2-7, with D possibly matching TRBD2 (5 bases). The germline V and J ends were trimmed by 6 bases and 2 bases, with 17 bases remaining between them. Germline-derived CDR1 and CDR2 are MDHEN and SYDVKM. The CDR3 extends over 15 amino acids. The CDR3 spells CASRPALLDPYEQYF. Written as DNA, the CDR3 is TGTGCCAGCAGGCCCGCCCTACTAGACCCCTACGAGCAGTACTTC.

There are a few counts of this clone. The rearrangement links TRBV4-2 to TRBJ2-1; possibly TRBD2 for D (5 bases). Germline CDR1 reads LGHNA; CDR2 reads YNFKEQ. Trimming took 1 base from V and 5 from J, leaving 15 bases between them. The CDR3 extends over 16 amino acids. This CDR3 reads CASSQVPDGNHNEQFF. The CDR3 nucleotides are TGTGCCAGCAGCCAAGTACCGGACGGGAACCACAATGAGCAGTTCTTC.

The CDR3 here is CASSSGVRGNTDTQYF. CDR3 bases: TGTGCCAGCTCCTCAGGGGTCCGCGGGAACACAGATACGCAGTATTTT. The chain combines TRBV7-2 with TRBJ2-3; D assignment may be TRBD1 or TRBD2 (6 bases each). Per germline, CDR1 SGHTA and CDR2 FQGNSA. The V end lost 8 bases, the J end lost 2 bases, and 20 bases lay between the germline ends. The CDR3 length is 16 residues. Drawing the rest from reference TRBV7-2 and TRBJ2-3, the complete variable domain is GAGVSQSPSNKVTEKGKDVELRCDPISGHTALYWYRQSLGQGLEFLIYFQGNSAPDKSGLPSDRFSAERTGGSVSTLTIQRTQQEDSAVYLCASSSGVRGNTDTQYFGPGTRLTVL.

This rearrangement joins TRBV11-2 to TRBJ1-1; no reliable D call. The CDR3 consists of 12 residues. Deletions cut 4 bases from V and 3 bases from J, with 6 bases between. Germline V gene lookup returns CDR1 SGHAT and CDR2 FQNNGV. CDR3 loop: CASSSVHTEAFF. The CDR3 DNA follows: TGTGCCAGCAGCTCCGTACACACTGAAGCTTTCTTT.

This chain connects TRBV15 to TRBJ1-6; D ambiguous. CDR3 size: 18 residues. Germline CDR1 is LNHNV and CDR2 is YYDKDF (reference sequence). With 0 bases removed from V and 5 bases from J, the gap between germline ends came to 17 bases. CDR3 amino acids: CATSRDKGLRENNSPLHF. CDR3 DNA: TGTGCCACCAGCAGAGATAAAGGTTTGAGAGAGAATAATTCACCCCTCCACTTT.

The chain links TRBV7-2 to TRBJ1-1; 8 bases map to TRBD1. The CDR3 length is 15 residues. Germline loops: CDR1 SGHTA, CDR2 FQGNSA. Unmatched junction bases numbered 9, after V lost 5 bases and J lost 4 bases. The CDR3 loop is CASSPQGAGGTEAFF. The DNA of the CDR3 is TGTGCCAGCAGCCCCCAGGGGGCGGGCGGCACTGAAGCTTTCTTT.

The chain carries TRBV6-1 and TRBJ1-5; 10 nucleotides line up with TRBD1. This CDR3 is built from 14 residues. V was clipped by 7 bases and J by 1 base; unmatched bases: 1. Germline assignment: CDR1 MNHNS and CDR2 SASEGT. The CDR3 loop is CASMGQGSNQPQHF. The CDR3 DNA sequence: TGTGCCAGCATGGGACAGGGGAGCAATCAGCCCCAGCATTTT.